The T cell receptor beta chain under discussion was sequenced for a study of cytomegalovirus exposure and HLA in healthy donors (TCRdb year 2017). Looking at the study overall: According to a later analysis, one platform produced both the roughly 110 validation repertoires and the 670 or so repertoires of the first cohort. The aim of the study was to test whether cataloging public T cell receptors could identify signatures of past pathogen exposure. Besides the first cohort of around 670 subjects, a separate validation cohort made up of around 120 different subjects was used. To predict cytomegalovirus infection status, the study brought together high-throughput TCR immunosequencing, statistical association of individual TCRs with disease status, and machine learning.

Overall results and qualifications from the work: A later analysis had no HLA typing for the validation cohort, so co-occurrence there was scored across all 110 or so repertoires. While some public TCRs were present in many individuals, most TCR sequences turned up only very rarely across donors. It was suggested by the authors that the approach could potentially be generalized to other disease states and immunological phenotypes. The classifier was reported to diagnose cytomegalovirus status with high specificity and sensitivity in both the original and validation cohorts. In vitro tests confirmed that three of the cytomegalovirus-associated TCR beta chains recognize cytomegalovirus antigens. A total of fewer than 200 TCR beta chains were listed by the study as associated with cytomegalovirus. A later analysis found that TCRs clustered in the first cohort also tended to co-occur in the 120 or so validation repertoires, with more than 90% of cluster scores above 0.

Separate from the approximately 690-subject first cohort, the validation cohort of 95 to 150 subjects was the group to which the donors belonged. The library was produced with the immunoSEQ multiplex PCR assay. In the source study's methods: A statistical classification framework was built for diagnosing cytomegalovirus status from the catalog of TCR beta chain sequences. TCRdb obtained this table from immuneACCESS and retained in-frame rearrangements with V and J assigned. These tables miss some clones; where compared with another copy, unresolved V genes account for less than half of the shortfall, and the remainder is unexplained. V and J calls and clone size are as listed in that table; D and trimming were resolved from the DNA. In this sample the table shows fewer than 300,000 clones, 70% to 90% of which occur a single time. The ten largest clones add up to about 0.99% of the sample. Comments on this clone: Its antigen is currently not known. Base-call qualities are not available, and no considerably larger clone is one nucleotide away.

The CDR3 spans 14 residues, from the cysteine through the phenylalanine. Only the CDR3 DNA stays, 42 bases, in frame from base 1. The germline ends are 11 bases apart after V is trimmed by 6 bases and J by 0 bases. The germline V gene gives CDR1 as MGHRA and CDR2 as YSYEKL. The sample comprised PBMCs. This clonotype was obtained from a woman under 30 in good health and CMV-seronegative. This chain joins TRBV4-1 to TRBJ1-1; TRBD1 is a possible D gene, resting on 5 matching bases. The DNA sequence reads TGCGCCAGCAGTGTGCGGGGCCTGAACACTGAAGCTTTCTTT. This yields the protein CASSVRGLNTEAFF.